The 26 T cell receptor beta chains in this list originate from one sample, sequenced in a study of blood T cell repertoires in COVID-19. Method: immunoSEQ multiplex PCR; TCRdb's copy keeps in-frame clones and lacks some. Of roughly 20,000 clones in the sample, about 90% are singletons; the top ten hold approximately 5.6%. Sample: peripheral blood. The receptors stem from a human donor in a cohort sampled during active COVID-19.

The chain carries TRBV5-1 and TRBJ1-2, with a possible D match to TRBD1 (6 bases). Germline lookup yields CDR1 SGHRS and CDR2 YFSETQ. The CDR3 length is 13 residues. V lost 0 bases and J 14 bases, leaving 17 bases between the germline ends. The CDR3 DNA is TGCGCCAGCAGCTTGGATTCGTCCGGGACATCAACCTTC. It yields the protein CASSLDSSGTSTF.

This clone showed up just a few times. The V gene is TRBV5-1, the J gene TRBJ1-2, with D perhaps TRBD1 (6 bases). V was trimmed by 4 bases and J by 3 bases, leaving 19 bases between them. The germline V gene has CDR1 SGHRS and CDR2 YFSETQ. This CDR3 region has 16 residues. CDR3 in amino acids: CASSPPGGQDYYGYTF. CDR3 coding DNA: TGCGCCAGCAGCCCGCCCGGGGGGCAGGACTACTATGGCTACACCTTC.

This chain joins TRBV2 and TRBJ1-1, with unresolved D. V lost 5 bases, J lost 5 bases, and 15 bases lay in between. The CDR3 runs 14 residues. Germline lookup yields CDR1 SNHLY and CDR2 FYNNEI. The CDR3 reads CASSPPSLRTEAFF. The CDR3 nucleotides are TGTGCCAGCAGTCCCCCCAGTCTGCGGACTGAAGCTTTCTTT.

The chain employs TRBV10-3 and TRBJ1-1, with TRBD1 identical over 8 bases. Germline CDR1 and CDR2: ENHRY and SYGVKD. The CDR3 length is 14 residues. The V segment lost 7 bases and the J segment 5 bases; nucleotides outside the gene matches: 9. CDR3 in amino acids: CAINGGRGRTEAFF. CDR3 in DNA: TGTGCCATCAATGGGGGCAGGGGGCGGACTGAAGCTTTCTTT.

The chain joins TRBV3-1 (or the pseudogene TRBV3-2) to TRBJ1-1; no definite D call. Germline V lookup: CDR1 LGHDT, CDR2 YNNKEL (reference sequence). V was clipped by 10 bases and J by 2 bases, with 8 bases between them. This CDR3 has 11 residues. The CDR3, as DNA: TGTGCCACCGCGGGCAACACTGAAGCTTTCTTT. It encodes CATAGNTEAFF.

This clone was observed a few times. The J gene is TRBJ2-7, the V gene TRBV6-5; TRBD2 might be the D (5 bases). Trimming stripped 2 bases from V and 6 bases from J, with 14 bases between. The CDR3 has 14 amino acids. Germline V gene sequence: CDR1 MNHEY, CDR2 SVGAGI. Here the CDR3 reads CASSYGPGFREQYF. In DNA form, the CDR3 reads TGTGCCAGCAGTTACGGGCCGGGGTTTCGCGAGCAGTACTTC.

The chain combines TRBV7-9 with TRBJ2-7, with TRBD2 identical over 11 bases. From germline, CDR1 is SEHNR and CDR2 FQNEAQ (reference sequence). This CDR3 comprises 14 residues. The junction had 1 base not matched to a gene; V was cut back by 3 bases and J by 3 bases. The CDR3 loop is CASSLTSGNYEQYF. CDR3 bases: TGTGCCAGCAGCTTGACTAGCGGGAACTACGAGCAGTACTTC.

The CDR3 region has the DNA TGTGCCAGCAGCCAATTCCTAGCCAATGAGCAGTTCTTC. This gives the protein CASSQFLANEQFF. The chain employs TRBV3-1 (or the pseudogene TRBV3-2) and TRBJ2-1; maybe TRBD2 (5 bases). Looked up from germline, CDR1 is LGHDT and CDR2 is YNNKEL (reference sequence). The V end lost 2 bases, the J end lost 6 bases, and 8 bases lay between the germline ends. CDR3 length: 13 residues.

The chain uses TRBV7-2 and TRBJ2-5, with 8 bases matching TRBD1. Germline V gives CDR1 SGHTA, CDR2 FQGNSA. Trimming at V came to 4 bases and at J to 2 bases, leaving 9 bases not matched to a gene. The CDR3 runs 16 residues. CDR3: CASSSASGTGQETQYF. CDR3 DNA sequence: TGTGCCAGCAGCTCCGCCTCCGGGACAGGACAAGAGACCCAGTACTTC.

The rearrangement uses TRBV30 and TRBJ1-2; D not resolved. Germline values: CDR1 GTSNPN, CDR2 SVGIG (reference sequence). The CDR3 has 13 amino acids. The V gene lost 3 bases and the J gene lost 4 bases, with 12 bases spanning the gap. The CDR3 spells CAWSPWASYGYTF. The CDR3 coding sequence is TGTGCCTGGAGCCCCTGGGCTTCCTATGGCTACACCTTC.

This chain connects TRBV28 to TRBJ2-6; TRBD1 is a possible D gene (5 bases). The CDR3 runs to 15 residues. Germline CDR1 is MDHEN and CDR2 is SYDVKM. The ends were cut back, 5 bases at V and 4 bases at J, with 12 bases in the middle. The CDR3 sequence is CASSIDSTGANVLTF. The CDR3 coding sequence is TGTGCCAGCAGTATCGACAGTACCGGGGCCAACGTCCTGACTTTC.

The CDR3: CASRLGAQGAVNQPQHF. Here the CDR3 DNA reads TGTGCAAGTCGCTTAGGTGCACAGGGGGCTGTCAATCAGCCCCAGCATTTT. V usage is TRBV12-2 and J usage is TRBJ1-5; TRBD1 is taken as the D call from the table, unchecked against the DNA. TRBV12-2 is termed a pseudogene. The CDR3 is 17 amino acids.

Regarding this clone: An end of the junction does not agree with germline; a read error may underlie this. This chain connects TRBV7-9 to TRBJ2-2; 8 nucleotides match TRBD1. CDR1 and CDR2 from the germline V gene are SEHNR and FQNEAQ (reference sequence). The CDR3 loop spans 18 amino acids. This chain's CDR3 is CASSAIPGTGTKTGELFF. The CDR3 region has the DNA TGTGCCAGCAGCGCTATACCGGGGACAGGCACGAAGACCGGGGAGCTGTTTTTT.

This chain uses TRBV5-4 with TRBJ1-1; unclear D gene. Trimming removed 1 base at V and 3 bases at J, with 10 bases between. The germline gives CDR1 SGHNT, CDR2 YYREEE (reference sequence). The length of the CDR3 is 14 residues. The CDR3 coding sequence is TGTGCCAGCAGCTTGTGGGGAGGGCACACTGAAGCTTTCTTT. This sequence encodes CASSLWGGHTEAFF.

This clone was observed a few times. The chain carries TRBV2 and TRBJ1-6; no reliable D call. Germline V gene lookup returns CDR1 SNHLY and CDR2 FYNNEI. The CDR3 consists of 16 residues. The germline V and J ends were trimmed by 6 bases and 4 bases, with 16 bases remaining between them. CDR3 sequence (DNA): TGTGCCAGCAGCCCCAGTCCTGGAGGGTATAATTCACCCCTCCACTTT. As protein: CASSPSPGGYNSPLHF.

The rearrangement links TRBV6-5 to TRBJ2-7; the D gene is possibly TRBD2 (6 bases). V was clipped by 6 bases and J by 7 bases, with 19 bases between them. The CDR3 totals 14 residues. The germline V gene encodes CDR1 MNHEY and CDR2 SVGAGI. In DNA, the CDR3 is TGTGCCAGCAGGCCTCCTGGGGGGAGCGGGGAGCAGTACTTC. This codes for CASRPPGGSGEQYF.

The chain uses TRBV21-1 and TRBJ2-5; the D call TRBD1 from the table was never checked on the DNA. TRBV21-1 is deemed a pseudogene. The CDR3 extends over 18 amino acids. The CDR3, as DNA: TGTGCCAGCAGCATGAGTCAATACAGACAGGGACTCCAAGAGACCCAGTACTTC. Protein sequence: CASSMSQYRQGLQETQYF.

J is TRBJ1-4 and V is TRBV7-9, with TRBD1 matching 8 bases. Germline CDR1 and CDR2: SEHNR and FQNEAQ (reference sequence). CDR3 length equals 15 residues. With V trimmed by 6 bases and J by 6 bases, 9 bases remained unmatched. The CDR3 spells CASRSGTGVHEKLFF. CDR3 nucleotides: TGTGCCAGCAGATCCGGGACAGGTGTACATGAAAAACTGTTTTTT.

The chain is built from TRBV19 and TRBJ2-1; no definite D call. V lost 3 bases to trimming and J lost 4 bases, with 7 bases between them. This CDR3 has 13 residues. Per the germline V gene, CDR1 is LNHDA and CDR2 is SQIVND (reference sequence). The CDR3 nucleotides are TGTGCCAGTAGTATGGGCAGTTACAATGAGCAGTTCTTC. Its protein product is CASSMGSYNEQFF.

Notes on this clone: Distinct nucleotide sequences in the sample also encode this CDR3. The chain has TRBV4-1 and TRBJ2-1, with 11 bases fitting TRBD2. V lost 5 bases, J lost 6 bases, and 9 bases stayed unmatched. CDR1 is MGHRA and CDR2 is YSYEKL in the germline V gene. This CDR3 comprises 16 residues. CDR3 loop: CASSRRGLAGGNEQFF. The CDR3 nucleotides are TGCGCCAGCAGCAGGAGGGGGCTAGCGGGAGGCAATGAGCAGTTCTTC.

This clone was seen just once. The chain links TRBV7-6 to TRBJ1-2; 7 bases map to TRBD1. CDR1 and CDR2 from the germline V gene are SGHVS and FNYEAQ. V lost 5 bases and J lost 1; bases outside the gene matches: 10. CDR3 size: 16 residues. The CDR3 spells CASSPSGTEINYGYTF. CDR3 nucleotides: TGTGCCAGCAGCCCTTCCGGGACAGAAATTAACTATGGCTACACCTTC.

The CDR3 protein is CASRGLTNTGELFF. The DNA for the CDR3 is TGTGCCAGCAGAGGACTAACGAACACCGGGGAGCTGTTTTTT. The chain links TRBV2 to TRBJ2-2, with D tentatively TRBD2 (6 bases). The CDR3 consists of 14 residues. V was pared by 6 bases and J by 0 bases, with 8 bases between. In germline, CDR1 is SNHLY, CDR2 FYNNEI. Full variable domain (missing parts from reference TRBV2 and TRBJ2-2): EPEVTQTPSHQVTQMGQEVILRCVPISNHLYFYWYRQILGQKVEFLVSFYNNEISEKSEIFDDQFSVERPDGSNFTLKIRSTKLEDSAMYFCASRGLTNTGELFFGEGSRLTVL.

The chain is built from TRBV9 and TRBJ2-7, with 11 bases identical to TRBD2. The germline V gene has CDR1 SGDLS and CDR2 YYNGEE. This CDR3 is built from 13 residues. V was clipped by 2 bases and J by 5 bases; unmatched bases: 0. CDR3 sequence reads: CASSVTSGDEQYF. As DNA, the CDR3 is TGTGCCAGCAGCGTGACTAGCGGGGACGAGCAGTACTTC.

The chain joins TRBV6-4 to TRBJ2-7; the match to TRBD2 covers 9 bases. V gave up 7 bases and J gave up 6 bases; unmatched junction bases: 13. The CDR3 extends over 15 amino acids. Germline V gives CDR1 MRHNA, CDR2 SNTAGT. CDR3 protein: CASTPPVLAGREQYF. CDR3 bases: TGTGCCAGCACGCCTCCGGTGCTAGCGGGACGCGAGCAGTACTTC.

The rearrangement joins TRBV13 to TRBJ2-7; 7 bases are shared with TRBD2. The CDR3 is 14 residues long. The V gene end was trimmed by 5 bases and the J gene end by 4 bases; junction bases not matched to a gene: 8. The germline CDR1 and CDR2 sequences are PRHDT and FYEKMQ (reference sequence). Here the CDR3 reads CASSAGTNIYEQYF. For the CDR3, the DNA is TGTGCCAGCAGCGCCGGGACTAACATTTACGAGCAGTACTTC. Together with reference TRBV13 and TRBJ2-7, the CDR3 gives the full variable domain: AAGVIQSPRHLIKEKRETATLKCYPIPRHDTVYWYQQGPGQDPQFLISFYEKMQSDKGSIPDRFSAQQFSDYHSELNMSSLELGDSALYFCASSAGTNIYEQYFGPGTRLTVT.

The gene calls are TRBV18 and TRBJ2-1; D is unresolved. This CDR3 contains 14 residues. Trimming stripped 2 bases from V and 3 bases from J, with 8 bases between. The germline V gene has CDR1 KGHSH and CDR2 LQKENI. CDR3 nucleotides: TGTGCCAGCTCACCAGTAGTCGGCTACAATGAGCAGTTCTTC. Its protein product is CASSPVVGYNEQFF. The entire variable domain, with the rest obtained from reference TRBV18 and TRBJ2-1, is as follows: NAGVMQNPRHLVRRRGQEARLRCSPMKGHSHVYWYRQLPEEGLKFMVYLQKENIIDESGMPKERFSAEFPKEGPSILRIQQVVRGDSAAYFCASSPVVGYNEQFFGPGTRLTVL.